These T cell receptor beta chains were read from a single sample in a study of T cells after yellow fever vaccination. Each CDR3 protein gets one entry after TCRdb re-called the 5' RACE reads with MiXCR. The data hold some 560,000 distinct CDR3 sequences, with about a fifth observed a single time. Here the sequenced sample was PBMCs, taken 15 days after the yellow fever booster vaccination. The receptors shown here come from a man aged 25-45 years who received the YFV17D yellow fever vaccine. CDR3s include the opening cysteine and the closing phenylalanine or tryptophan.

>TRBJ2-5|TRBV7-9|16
CASSFDRLAGIETQYF
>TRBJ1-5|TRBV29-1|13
CSTGTGVNQPQHF
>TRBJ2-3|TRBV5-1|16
CASSFPRGGIGDTQYF
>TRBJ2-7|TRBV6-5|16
CASSYSPTTDLYEQYF
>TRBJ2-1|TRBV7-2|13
CASSLVWDNEQFF
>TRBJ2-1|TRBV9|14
CASSPLTSVGEQFF
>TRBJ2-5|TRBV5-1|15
CASSALAGGPETQYF
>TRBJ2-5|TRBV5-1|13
CASSAGQGETQYF
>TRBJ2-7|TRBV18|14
CASSPSAEIYEQYF
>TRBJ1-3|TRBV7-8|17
CASSLVPDYGLGNTIYF
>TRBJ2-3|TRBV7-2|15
CASSTRPRGSDTQYF
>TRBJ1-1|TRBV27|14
CASSRQGLNTEAFF
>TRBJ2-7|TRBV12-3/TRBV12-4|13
CASGKGTVYEQYF
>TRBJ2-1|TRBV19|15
CASSILLAGGPVQFF
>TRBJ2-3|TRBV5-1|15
CASSLGAGFTDTQYF
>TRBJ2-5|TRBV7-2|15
CASSLGGKTAVAQYF
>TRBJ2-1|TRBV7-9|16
CASSPAPRTPYNEQFF